Below, 18 T cell receptor beta chains from the same sample are listed, as sequenced in a study of graft-versus-host responses after intestinal transplantation. Some clones are missing from TCRdb's copy, which holds only in-frame ones; the method was immunoSEQ multiplex PCR. This sample yields about 130,000 clones, of which nearly 95% are seen a single time; 0.19% belongs to the top ten. These receptors lack a known antigen. The specimen was unstimulated CD4+ T cells sorted from spleen or lymph node cells, collected before intestinal transplant. Source of these receptors: a human donor who received an intestinal transplant.

The chain carries TRBV5-5 and TRBJ2-1; TRBD2 aligns across 7 bases. Germline V lookup: CDR1 SGHKS, CDR2 YYEKEE (reference sequence). The CDR3 consists of 12 residues. The V and J ends lost 3 bases and 8 bases, in that order; junction bases with no gene match: 2. CDR3 protein: CASSSAGDEQFF. The CDR3 coding sequence is TGTGCCAGCAGCTCGGCGGGAGATGAGCAGTTCTTC.

The sample holds a few counts of this clone. The chain combines TRBV6-5 with TRBJ1-3; tentatively, D is TRBD1 (5 bases). The germline V gene has CDR1 MNHEY and CDR2 SVGAGI. The germline V and J ends were trimmed by 6 bases and 3 bases, with 12 bases remaining between them. CDR3 size: 14 residues. The CDR3 bases are TGTGCCAGCAGATCAGGGAATCGTGGAAACACCATATATTTT. This sequence encodes CASRSGNRGNTIYF.

This chain joins TRBV30 and TRBJ1-6; 8 nucleotides match TRBD1. This CDR3 spans 13 amino acids. Germline loops: CDR1 GTSNPN, CDR2 SVGIG (reference sequence). J was trimmed by 7 bases and V by 6 bases; bases with no gene match: 5. The CDR3 loop reads CACSTGVNSPLHF. The CDR3 DNA is TGTGCCTGCTCGACAGGGGTGAATTCACCCCTCCACTTT.

The V call is TRBV28, the J call TRBJ1-4; no clear D gene. The CDR3 has 14 residues. Germline CDR1 and CDR2: MDHEN and SYDVKM. V was clipped by 8 bases and J by 0 bases, with 10 bases between them. Here the CDR3 DNA reads TGTGCCAGCGCCTCCGGGACAACTAATGAAAAACTGTTTTTT. Translating gives CASASGTTNEKLFF. Looking up the rest from reference TRBV28 and TRBJ1-4 gives the full variable domain: DVKVTQSSRYLVKRTGEKVFLECVQDMDHENMFWYRQDPGLGLRLIYFSYDVKMKEKGDIPEGYSVSREKKERFSLILESASTNQTSMYLCASASGTTNEKLFFGSGTQLSVL.

The chain has TRBV11-3 and TRBJ2-2; tentative D call: TRBD2 (5 bases). From germline, CDR1 is SGHNT and CDR2 YENEEA. The V end lost 0 bases, the J end lost 7 bases, and 9 bases lay between the germline ends. This CDR3 region has 14 residues. The CDR3 nucleotides read TGTGCCAGCAGCTTAGATCGGGGAGTCGGGGAGCTGTTTTTT. Its translation is CASSLDRGVGELFF.

This sequence joins TRBV7-2 and TRBJ1-2; D ambiguous. V lost 2 bases and J 0 bases, leaving 7 bases between the germline ends. The CDR3 is 14 residues long. Germline CDR1 reads SGHTA; CDR2 reads FQGNSA. This CDR3 reads CASSLSQTNYGYTF. CDR3 in DNA: TGTGCCAGCAGCTTATCCCAGACTAACTATGGCTACACCTTC.

CDR3 coding DNA: TGTGCCAGCAGTTTAGGGCCGGGACTCTACAATGAGCAGTTCTTC. It is translated as CASSLGPGLYNEQFF. The gene calls are TRBV27 and TRBJ2-1, with TRBD2 as a possible D gene (6 bases). Per germline, CDR1 MNHEY and CDR2 SMNVEV (reference sequence). The V end was cut by 2 bases, the J end by 3 bases, with 11 bases between. CDR3 length equals 15 residues.

The J gene is TRBJ2-7, the V gene TRBV28; the D gene is possibly TRBD1 (6 bases). V dropped 7 bases and J dropped 0 bases, with 19 bases sitting between them. The CDR3 spans 16 residues. CDR1 and CDR2 from the germline V gene are MDHEN and SYDVKM. DNA of the CDR3: TGTGCCAGCAACGCCCTGACAGGCGCCAGCTCCTACGAGCAGTACTTC. Its translation is CASNALTGASSYEQYF. Drawing the rest from reference TRBV28 and TRBJ2-7, the complete variable domain is DVKVTQSSRYLVKRTGEKVFLECVQDMDHENMFWYRQDPGLGLRLIYFSYDVKMKEKGDIPEGYSVSREKKERFSLILESASTNQTSMYLCASNALTGASSYEQYFGPGTRLTVT.

The V and J genes are TRBV19 and TRBJ2-7; 8 nucleotides line up with TRBD1. J was trimmed by 4 bases and V by 5 bases; bases with no gene match: 10. Germline V gene lookup returns CDR1 LNHDA and CDR2 SQIVND (reference sequence). This CDR3 has 15 residues. The DNA for the CDR3 is TGTGCCAGTAGTTCACGACAGGGGACCCTATACGAGCAGTACTTC. This sequence encodes CASSSRQGTLYEQYF.

The genes are TRBV28 and TRBJ1-1; TRBD1 is a possible D gene (6 bases). In germline, CDR1 is MDHEN, CDR2 SYDVKM. The CDR3 loop spans 14 amino acids. Trimming removed 3 bases from V and 4 bases from J, with 12 bases in between. The CDR3 spells CASSLQGTGTEAFF. As DNA, the CDR3 is TGTGCCAGCAGTTTGCAGGGGACGGGCACTGAAGCTTTCTTT.

The chain combines TRBV13 with TRBJ2-2; TRBD1 matches at 7 bases. The germline gives CDR1 PRHDT, CDR2 FYEKMQ (reference sequence). The CDR3 consists of 14 residues. J lost 7 bases, V lost 4 bases, and 6 bases had no gene match. This CDR3 is CASSSRQGNGELFF. The CDR3 nucleotides read TGTGCCAGCAGCTCGCGACAGGGAAACGGGGAGCTGTTTTTT.

The J gene is TRBJ2-7, the V gene TRBV25-1; TRBD2 aligns across 9 bases. Per the germline V gene, CDR1 is MGHDK and CDR2 is SYGVNS. After removal of 0 bases from V and 7 bases from J, the junction contained 10 bases not matched to a gene. The CDR3 is 16 amino acids. The CDR3 sequence: CASSEYIAGAAGEQYF. The CDR3 nucleotides read TGTGCCAGCAGTGAATATATAGCGGGAGCCGCGGGGGAGCAGTACTTC.

Only one count was recorded for this clone. The rearrangement uses TRBV5-4 and TRBJ2-7, with TRBD1 as a possible D gene (5 bases). The V end was cut by 0 bases, the J end by 6 bases, with 10 bases between. Germline V gene sequence: CDR1 SGHNT, CDR2 YYREEE (reference sequence). The CDR3 loop spans 13 amino acids. The CDR3 nucleotides are TGTGCCAGCAGCTTGGTGGCAGGGCGCGAGCAGTACTTC. It encodes CASSLVAGREQYF.

The rearrangement links TRBV28 to TRBJ2-1, with D unclear. The germline V gene has CDR1 MDHEN and CDR2 SYDVKM. The CDR3 covers 15 residues. The V end lost 2 bases, the J end lost 4 bases, and 12 bases lay between the germline ends. CDR3 residues: CASSLPLGGYNEQFF. Here the CDR3 DNA reads TGTGCCAGCAGTTTACCCCTGGGCGGTTACAATGAGCAGTTCTTC.

The chain is built from TRBV6-1 and TRBJ1-5; TRBD1 might be the D (5 bases). The V gene's germline CDR1 is MNHNS and CDR2 SASEGT. The CDR3 spans 13 residues. Between the trimmed V and J ends, which lost 8 bases and 5 bases, there was a span of 13 bases. Written as DNA, the CDR3 is TGTGCCAGCCGGGACGGTTCCCATCAGCCCCAGCATTTT. This codes for CASRDGSHQPQHF.

The rearrangement links TRBV5-1 to TRBJ2-1, with D possibly TRBD2 on 6 matching bases. The V end lost 4 bases, the J end lost 2 bases, and 13 bases lay between the germline ends. This CDR3 has 15 residues. Per germline, CDR1 SGHRS and CDR2 YFSETQ. The CDR3 DNA follows: TGCGCCAGCAGCCCGGAGGGTTTTCCCTACAATGAGCAGTTCTTC. Translation gives CASSPEGFPYNEQFF.

The rearrangement joins TRBV12-5 to TRBJ2-1, with 10 bases fitting TRBD2. J gave up 0 bases and V 5 bases, and 1 base lay outside the gene matches. Germline CDR1 and CDR2: LGHNT and FRNRAP. The CDR3 loop spans 15 amino acids. The DNA of the CDR3 is TGTGCTAGTGGTAGGACTAGCGGCTCCTACAATGAGCAGTTCTTC. This sequence encodes CASGRTSGSYNEQFF.

CDR3 coding DNA: TGCAGCGTTGACGTGGACAGGGTTTTCTATCTTGAGCAGTTCTTC. As protein: CSVDVDRVFYLEQFF. The chain combines TRBV29-1 with TRBJ2-1; 8 nucleotides line up with TRBD1. This CDR3 is 15 amino acids long. Germline trimming cut 3 bases from V and 9 bases from J; bases unmatched to any gene: 13. CDR1 is SQVTM and CDR2 is ANQGSEA in the germline V gene.